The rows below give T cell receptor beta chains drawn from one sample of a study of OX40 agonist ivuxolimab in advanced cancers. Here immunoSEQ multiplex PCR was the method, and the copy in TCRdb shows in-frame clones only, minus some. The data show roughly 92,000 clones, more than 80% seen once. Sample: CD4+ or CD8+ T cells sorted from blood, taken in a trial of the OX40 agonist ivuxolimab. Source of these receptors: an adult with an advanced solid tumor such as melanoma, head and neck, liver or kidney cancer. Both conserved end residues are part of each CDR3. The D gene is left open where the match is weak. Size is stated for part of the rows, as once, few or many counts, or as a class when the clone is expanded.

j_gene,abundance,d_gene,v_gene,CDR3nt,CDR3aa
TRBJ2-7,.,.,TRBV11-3,TGTGCCAGCAGCTTTTCGACTAGTTCCTACGAGCAGTACTTC,CASSFSTSSYEQYF
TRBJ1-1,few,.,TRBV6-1,TGTGCCAGCGGGCCTCGAGCAGTAATGAACACTGAAGCTTTCTTT,CASGPRAVMNTEAFF
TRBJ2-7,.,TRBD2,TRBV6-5,TGTGCCAGCAGTTATTCCGGGAGGTCGGGGGAGCAGTACTTC,CASSYSGRSGEQYF
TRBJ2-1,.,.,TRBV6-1,TGTGCCAGCACTGGGGGAATCTACAATGAGCAGTTCTTC,CASTGGIYNEQFF
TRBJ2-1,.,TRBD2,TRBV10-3,TGTGCCATCAGTGATAAAGGCGGGAGGGTCAATGAGCAGTTCTTC,CAISDKGGRVNEQFF
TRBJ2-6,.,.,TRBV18,TGTGCCAGCTCACCCTCTCGCAGGGTCGGCTCTGGGGCCAACGTCCTGACTTTC,CASSPSRRVGSGANVLTF
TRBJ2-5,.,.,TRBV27,TGTGCCAGCAGCCTCACACCAGGGGAGGGGACCCAAGAGACCCAGTACTTC,CASSLTPGEGTQETQYF
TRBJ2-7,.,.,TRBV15,TGTGCCACCAGCAGAGATGTAACAGGTACCTACGAGCAGTACTTC,CATSRDVTGTYEQYF
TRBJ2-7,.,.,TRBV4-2,TGTGCCAGCAGCCAAGATACCCGACAGTCTGCCTACGAGCAGTACTTC,CASSQDTRQSAYEQYF
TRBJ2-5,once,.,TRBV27,TGTGCCAGCAGTTTAGAAGGGCTTCAAGAGACCCAGTACTTC,CASSLEGLQETQYF